This T cell receptor (beta chain) was sequenced for a study of a mutant IDH1 vaccine in newly diagnosed glioma. Study-level information: A roughly 62% male, approximately 38% female split and a mean age of about 43 years characterized treated patients. Prior therapy was radiotherapy, temozolomide, or both; most received both. Findings and caveats of the study: Pseudoprogression seemingly bore no relation to changes in top peripheral T cell clonotypes.

Specified time point: week 35, safety follow-up. It was 300 ug of mutant IDH1 20-mer peptide that made up each vaccine dose, given with topical imiquimod. Scheduled for weeks 1, 3, 5, 7, 11, 15, 19 and 23, eight vaccinations were given to patients. V lost 4 bases and J 9 bases, leaving 22 bases between the germline ends. Germline V lookup: CDR1 KGHSH, CDR2 LQKENI. This CDR3 is built from 16 residues. For this clone: Its antigen is as yet unknown.

Sequenced by immunoSEQ multiplex PCR; TCRdb stores in-frame clones only, minus some. Of about 33,000 clones in the sample, around 84% were seen once. The chain recombines TRBV18 with TRBJ2-1; the D call may be TRBD1 or TRBD2 (5 bases each). This receptor was obtained from a woman between 18 and 30 years old with glioma. The specimen was PBMCs, collected from a glioma patient whose treatment included an IDH1 peptide vaccine. CDR3 region: CASSLKFGGPRREQFF. The DNA of the CDR3 is TGTGCCAGCTCACTTAAGTTTGGGGGTCCCAGACGTGAGCAGTTCTTC.